This T cell receptor (beta chain) was sequenced in a study of cytomegalovirus exposure and HLA in healthy donors (dated by TCRdb to between 2016 and 2019). A note on the overall study: According to an earlier analysis of around 600 of the donors, some 180 million T cells yielded 117 million unique TCR beta sequences and roughly 280 Gb of sequence data. An early release covering about 600 HLA-typed donors comprised approximately 300 gigabases of sequencing data and tens of millions of unique TCR sequences. The genetic ancestry cluster associated with self-reported Caucasian donors included roughly four fifths of the 300 to 450 genotyped donors. The study was designed to test whether signatures of past pathogen exposure could be identified by cataloging public T cell receptors. The T cell repertoires of 666 subjects were profiled by immunosequencing and related to cytomegalovirus serostatus. A separate validation cohort of some 130 different subjects was used in addition to the approximately 640-subject first cohort. The study combined high-throughput TCR immunosequencing, statistical association of individual TCRs with disease status, and machine learning to predict cytomegalovirus infection status. A later analysis re-analyzed previously published TCR beta repertoires from about 600 donors and added high-resolution HLA genotyping to study TCR occurrence patterns. Rather than using new phenotypic data, the later analysis identified candidate immune exposures from TCR beta sequences and from how often those sequences occurred across donors. An earlier analysis of fewer than 700 of the donors applied high-throughput TCR beta sequencing to assess whether each TCR beta V gene segment acted as functional or pseudogenic. Donor age, sex, ethnicity and CMV serostatus were collected together with the repertoire data. Genome-wide SNP genotypes for about three fifths of the roughly 670 donors were used in a later genetic analysis, which treated that subset as a discovery cohort. Every repertoire in the discovery cohort had been generated on one and the same sequencing platform. Class I and class II HLA loci were covered by the typing at four-digit resolution. The number of typed donors differed by locus: about 629-630 for A, B, C, DRB1 and DQB1; approximately 530 for DQA1; fewer than 610 for DPA1; and 450 to 480 for DPB1. A handful of DR-DQ haplotypes were handled as single units for association and clustering because linkage in the cohort was strong. Among some 400 genotyped donors of the cohort, an average of approximately 220,000 unique TCR beta nucleotide sequences was sequenced per donor, of which about 20% were non-productive. General findings and caveats noted by the study authors: According to a later analysis, TCR association rates differed among HLA loci, with DRB1 alleles showing the most associated TCRs and HLA-C alleles showing the fewest. This cohort had only TCR beta chains sequenced, and the lack of alpha or paired-chain data limited which features could be detected. Cytomegalovirus status was reported to be diagnosed by the classifier with high specificity and sensitivity in both the original and validation cohorts. When HLA alleles, especially DR and DQ, strongly co-occurred, attributing TCR associations to individual alleles was difficult. V-gene and J-gene trimming of TCR beta chains was associated with a missense DCLRE1C variant in a later genetic analysis, and the association was replicated in an independent cohort. Because counts were too low, seventeen rarely observed V segments, including chromosome 9 orphons, were excluded from the earlier analysis of some 590 of the donors. A group of highly shared sequence variants was considered likely to be a technical artifact of the sequencing pipeline. Broadly in line with IMGT annotations, most TCR beta V segments showed up in productive rearrangements about 87% or about 30% of the time in an earlier analysis of 587 of the donors. Because HLA typing was unavailable for some donors at each locus, only the typed subset was used in association tests. A further reported finding was that TCR beta sequences accurately predicted the HLA-A and HLA-B alleles for most subjects in the first cohort. The study gave a list of around 170 TCR beta chains associated with cytomegalovirus. In a later analysis, HLA-associated TCR beta chains showed more clonal expansion and lower generation probabilities than non-associated chains that were equally common. Linkage disequilibrium might explain the correlated functional status among segregating V segments, but an unknown experimental factor could not be ruled out. The authors suggested that the approach could potentially be extended to other disease states and immunological phenotypes. A few of the identified cytomegalovirus-associated TCR beta chains were confirmed in vitro to be specific for cytomegalovirus antigens. Several of the top co-occurrence clusters appeared to be linked to parvovirus B19, influenza, CMV and Epstein-Barr virus, according to a later analysis. Some IMGT-functional V segments, including TRBV6-2 and TRBV6-3, could not be told apart with the 87-base-pair reads, so those segments were excluded. In a later analysis, 15,000 to 20,000 TCR beta sequences were associated with specific HLA alleles at a false discovery rate of 0.05. While some public TCRs were present in many individuals, most TCR sequences turned up only very rarely across donors. In a later genetic analysis, fewer N-insertions in productive TCRs were reported among donors in an Asian-associated ancestry cluster than the approximately 670-donor mean. In a later analysis, most CMV-associated TCR beta chains were found to appear HLA-restricted, with HLA associations seemingly driven largely by CMV exposure. Roughly uniform sequencing depth across donors was assumed in presence/absence analyses, although this assumption may not hold. CMV serostatus was the only immune exposure information available for the cohort.

The method was the immunoSEQ multiplex PCR assay. For the multiplex PCR, a mixture combining 60 forward primers for TCR Vbeta segments and 13 reverse primers for TCR Jbeta segments was used. The CDR3 region of rearranged TCR beta genes was amplified from genomic DNA with a multiplex PCR assay. The Illumina HiSeq System was used to sequence the amplified TCR beta libraries as 87-base-pair reads. From the authors' description of their analysis: A later analysis counted approximately 76 million unique TCR beta chains across the 550 to 700 repertoires, and around 12 million of these chains were shared by at least two donors. Raw reads were error-corrected and collapsed into unique sequences by a nearest-neighbor algorithm in which closely related sequences were merged to remove PCR and sequencing errors. CDR3 sequences were aligned to IMGT reference sequences to assign V, D and J gene segments. For a sequence to be retained, a match of at least six nucleotides to both a V gene segment and a J gene segment was required. Rearrangements were classified as productive when the CDR3 lacked stop codons and remained in frame with V and J, and all other rearrangements were classified as non-productive. CDR3 was defined by IMGT convention, running from the second conserved V-encoded cysteine to the conserved J-encoded phenylalanine. Sequences without an unambiguous match to a single V gene segment were excluded from the earlier analysis of approximately 560 of the donors. In an earlier analysis of more than 500 of the donors, a V segment was called functional when productive rearrangements were above 56.7%, and segregating when the standard deviation between donors exceeded 5%. A statistical classification framework was developed to diagnose cytomegalovirus status using the catalog of TCR beta chain sequences. V and J gene assignment, in a later analysis, came from comparing TCR nucleotide sequences with IMGT/GENE-DB human TR gene sequences. In a later analysis, CDR3 sequences and most-parsimonious VDJ recombination scenarios were assigned using the TCRdist pipeline. In a later analysis, each TCR beta chain was defined by its CDR3 amino acid sequence together with its V-gene family, and reads lacking a unique V-gene family were excluded. A later analysis removed nearly 600 highly shared, low-generation-probability nucleotide sequences to deal with suspected cross-contamination and a sequencing artifact. In a later analysis, a clonal expansion index was calculated for each public chain from normalized within-repertoire ranks of inferred template counts. In a later analysis, generation probabilities were computed using a VDJ recombination model fitted to out-of-frame rearrangements, and the results were checked against IGoR. In a later analysis, TCR-TCR, TCR-HLA and TCR-CMV co-occurrence was scored with hypergeometric tests, and a repertoire-size bias correction was applied to TCR pairs. A later analysis estimated false discovery rates by permuting HLA or CMV assignments 20 times. In a later analysis, co-occurring TCRs were grouped with DBSCAN, and TCRdist sequence similarity was added when clustering was performed within HLA-allele-positive subsets. Co-occurrence clustering excluded repertoires with fewer than 30,000 or more than 120,000 public chains, plus five with anomalous nucleotide sharing. TCRdb mirrors the immuneACCESS table, restricted to in-frame sequences. Some clones are absent from its copies; in checked studies, under half trace to an unresolved V gene, and the reason for the others is unknown. V, J and clone size are taken as reported in that table, and D and trimming were inferred from the DNA itself. This sample is represented by over 150,000 clones; just under 80% of them were singletons. The top ten clones comprise roughly 1.2% of the sample.

The CDR3 measures 12 amino acids from cysteine to phenylalanine. Only CDR3 DNA is held: 36 bases, read in frame from base 1. CDR1 and CDR2 (SQVTM, ANQGSEA) derive from the germline V gene. Relative to germline, V is missing 7 bases and J is missing 0 bases, with 2 bases of the junction outside any gene match. The cohort was made up of hundreds of healthy bone marrow donors. At the time of sampling, all cohort members were nominally healthy, though unrecorded immune exposures were likely present. The donor was CMV seronegative and was included in the group of about 400 seronegative cohort members. A peripheral blood sample was collected from each donor, and TCR beta sequencing was performed on peripheral blood mononuclear cells. Genomic DNA extraction from the blood cell samples was performed with the Qiagen DNeasy Blood Extraction Kit. As regards this clone: What this receptor recognizes is not known. There are no base qualities to consult, and no much larger clone falls within one base.

This TCR was recovered from a woman aged 45-60 years in good health and CMV-seronegative. The chain employs TRBV29-1 and TRBJ2-5; the junction holds 7 bases that match TRBD1. Sequences were obtained from PBMCs. CDR3 loop: CSAGTDQETQYF. DNA sequence: TGCAGCGCCGGGACAGACCAAGAGACCCAGTACTTC.